This T cell receptor beta chain was sequenced during a study of vaccination effects on CD4 cells after COVID-19. Study context: With around 9.4 ug/ml peptides and around 10 IU/ml IL-2, approximately 2.1 million PBMC per well were cultured.

Culture lasted roughly 9 days before CD4+ T cell isolation. The cohort was immunized with two doses of either the BNT162b2 or mRNA-1273 vaccine. The germline gives CDR1 MNHEY, CDR2 SVGAGI. The ends lost 5 bases at V and 7 bases at J; junction bases unmatched: 6. CDR3 size: 13 residues. Overall study findings and caveats: Late post-vaccination, clones induced by infection and those induced by vaccine underwent marked clonal contraction.

The protocol was immunoSEQ multiplex PCR, while the TCRdb copy is restricted to in-frame clones and leaves out a portion. The table has some 60,000 clones, around 73% seen once. Regarding this clone: The antigen remains unidentified.

This specimen consisted of CD4+ T cells from PBMCs cultured without peptide, obtained after COVID-19 vaccination. The V call is TRBV6-5, the J call TRBJ1-1; 8 nucleotides agree with TRBD1. This TCR was sampled from a human donor who received a COVID-19 vaccine. The CDR3 sequence is CASSKQGDGEAFF. CDR3 DNA sequence: TGTGCCAGCAGTAAACAGGGGGATGGTGAAGCTTTCTTT.